Shown below are 27 T cell receptor beta chains from a single sample sequenced in a study of cytomegalovirus exposure and HLA in healthy donors (dated by TCRdb to the late 2010s). The method behind the library was the immunoSEQ multiplex PCR assay. For the multiplex PCR, a mixture combining 60 forward primers for TCR Vbeta segments and 13 reverse primers for TCR Jbeta segments was used. Entries here come from immuneACCESS through TCRdb and include only in-frame sequences with V and J called. Some clones fail to appear in such tables; in the studies checked, an unresolved V gene covers under half of the shortfall, and the cause of the remainder is unknown. The sample records over 55,000 clones, roughly 75% of which are singletons. The ten largest clones add up to approximately 4.2% of the sample. Sequences were obtained from PBMCs. The source is a woman aged 30 to 39 in good health and CMV-seronegative.

This clone was observed a handful of times. The chain carries TRBV4-1 and TRBJ1-3; 8 bases map to TRBD1. V trimming: 5 bases; J trimming: 2 bases; junction bases outside the gene matches: 5. The CDR3 has 15 amino acids. Per the germline V gene, CDR1 is MGHRA and CDR2 is YSYEKL. Here the CDR3 DNA reads TGCGCCAGCAGCTTCCGGACAGGGACTGGAAACACCATATATTTT. Encoded protein: CASSFRTGTGNTIYF.

V usage is TRBV7-2 and J usage is TRBJ2-1, with D possibly matching TRBD2 (5 bases). There are 15 residues in the CDR3. CDR1 is SGHTA and CDR2 is FQGNSA in the germline V gene. With 7 bases removed from V and 2 bases from J, the gap between germline ends came to 15 bases. The CDR3 here is CASTLTAAAYNEQFF. Here the CDR3 DNA reads TGTGCCAGCACCCTCACAGCGGCTGCCTACAATGAGCAGTTCTTC.

The chain is built from TRBV19 and TRBJ2-5; possibly TRBD1 for D (5 bases). The V and J ends lost 7 bases and 6 bases respectively, with 18 bases between them. Germline CDR1 is LNHDA and CDR2 is SQIVND (reference sequence). This CDR3 is built from 14 residues. CDR3 in DNA: TGTGCCAGTAACTCGCCGACAGCTGGAAAGACCCAGTACTTC. This translates into CASNSPTAGKTQYF.

By share, this clone ranks as large. The chain couples TRBV5-6 to TRBJ2-7; 10 bases agree with TRBD2. V lost 5 bases and J lost 5; bases outside the gene matches: 10. The CDR3 is 15 residues long. Germline V lookup: CDR1 SGHDT, CDR2 YYEEEE. CDR3 loop: CASRESAGGPHEQYF. CDR3 bases: TGTGCCAGCAGGGAATCAGCGGGAGGGCCCCACGAGCAGTACTTC. Variable domain in full (rest from reference TRBV5-6 and TRBJ2-7): DAGVTQSPTHLIKTRGQQVTLRCSPKSGHDTVSWYQQALGQGPQFIFQYYEEEERQRGNFPDRFSGHQFPNYSSELNVNALLLGDSALYLCASRESAGGPHEQYFGPGTRLTVT.

The rearrangement links TRBV4-1 to TRBJ2-3; possible D gene TRBD2, 6 bases. The germline V and J ends were trimmed by 4 bases and 2 bases, with 16 bases remaining between them. The CDR3 sequence is 16 residues long. Germline V CDR1 and CDR2: MGHRA, YSYEKL. The CDR3 DNA is TGCGCCAGCAGCCCCGGGGGAGCGGCTATCACAGATACGCAGTATTTT. It translates to CASSPGGAAITDTQYF.

V is TRBV2 and J is TRBJ1-6; D gene uncertain. The CDR3 consists of 13 residues. V was trimmed by 9 bases and J by 7 bases, leaving 13 bases between them. Germline assignment: CDR1 SNHLY and CDR2 FYNNEI. The CDR3 loop is CASSYDGNSPLHF. Here the CDR3 DNA reads TGTGCCAGTTCTTATGACGGGAATTCACCCCTCCACTTT. Full variable domain (missing parts from reference TRBV2 and TRBJ1-6): EPEVTQTPSHQVTQMGQEVILRCVPISNHLYFYWYRQILGQKVEFLVSFYNNEISEKSEIFDDQFSVERPDGSNFTLKIRSTKLEDSAMYFCASSYDGNSPLHFGNGTRLTVT.

The V gene is TRBV27, the J gene TRBJ1-5, with D perhaps TRBD1 (5 bases). The V end was cut by 2 bases, the J end by 7 bases, with 9 bases between. The CDR3 spans 13 residues. CDR1 MNHEY and CDR2 SMNVEV come from the germline V gene (reference sequence). The CDR3 spells CASSLQGRQPQHF. The CDR3 DNA reads TGTGCCAGCAGTTTACAGGGCAGGCAGCCCCAGCATTTT.

The rearrangement joins TRBV6-5 to TRBJ1-5, with D tentatively TRBD1 (5 bases). This CDR3 is built from 14 residues. CDR1 and CDR2 from the germline V gene are MNHEY and SVGAGI. The V end lost 2 bases, the J end lost 7 bases, and 12 bases lay between the germline ends. The CDR3 DNA reads TGTGCCAGCAGTTACGCGGGGGTTGGCCAGCCCCAGCATTTT. It yields the protein CASSYAGVGQPQHF.

The chain combines TRBV30 with TRBJ2-2; D is unclear. The V end lost 4 bases, the J end lost 8 bases, and 8 bases lay between the germline ends. This CDR3 spans 11 amino acids. The V gene's germline CDR1 is GTSNPN and CDR2 SVGIG (reference sequence). Here the CDR3 reads CAWTSVGELFF. CDR3 nucleotides: TGTGCCTGGACGAGTGTGGGGGAGCTGTTTTTT.

The V and J genes are TRBV28 and TRBJ1-5, with a tentative D call TRBD1 (5 bases). The CDR3 covers 14 residues. Trimming left V 6 bases short and J 3 bases short, with 12 bases between. Germline CDR1 reads MDHEN; CDR2 reads SYDVKM. CDR3 DNA: TGTGCCAGCAGGGCCACGGGGGTCAATCAGCCCCAGCATTTT. Translating gives CASRATGVNQPQHF.

This clone occurred a few times. CDR3 region: CATSGRAHSNQPQHF. CDR3 DNA sequence: TGTGCCACCAGCGGCAGGGCCCACAGCAATCAGCCCCAGCATTTT. This rearrangement joins TRBV15 to TRBJ1-5; D is perhaps TRBD1 (5 bases). V was shortened by 5 bases and J by 1 base, with 12 bases between the two germline ends. The CDR3 extends over 15 amino acids. CDR1 is LNHNV and CDR2 is YYDKDF in the germline V gene (reference sequence).

V and J are TRBV9 and TRBJ1-2; 7 nucleotides agree with TRBD1. The V gene's germline CDR1 is SGDLS and CDR2 YYNGEE. With 4 bases clipped from V and 3 bases from J, the junction kept 9 bases outside the gene matches. The CDR3 has 15 residues. CDR3 amino acids: CASSPSGTAHYGYTF. CDR3 nucleotides: TGTGCCAGCAGCCCGAGTGGGACAGCGCACTATGGCTACACCTTC.

The rearrangement links TRBV7-2 to TRBJ2-1; 15 bases line up with TRBD2. The CDR3 is 15 residues long. Germline CDR1 and CDR2: SGHTA and FQGNSA. With V trimmed by 4 bases and J by 6 bases, 1 base remained unmatched. CDR3 protein: CASSSGLAGGNEQFF. Written as DNA, the CDR3 is TGTGCCAGCAGCTCGGGACTAGCGGGGGGCAATGAGCAGTTCTTC.

The chain joins TRBV6-5 to TRBJ2-1, with 9 bases matching TRBD1. The CDR3 spans 15 residues. Germline V lookup: CDR1 MNHEY, CDR2 SVGAGI. After removal of 2 bases from V and 4 bases from J, the junction contained 3 bases not matched to a gene. The CDR3 DNA sequence: TGTGCCAGCAGTTACGCGGGACAGGGTTACAATGAGCAGTTCTTC. This codes for CASSYAGQGYNEQFF.

The rearrangement links TRBV6-5 to TRBJ1-1; D unclear. V lost 6 bases to trimming and J lost 0 bases, with 14 bases between them. Germline lookup yields CDR1 MNHEY and CDR2 SVGAGI. The CDR3 runs to 15 residues. DNA of the CDR3: TGTGCCAGCAGCTCGAGAGGGCCATTGAACACTGAAGCTTTCTTT. This codes for CASSSRGPLNTEAFF.

The chain carries TRBV27 and TRBJ2-5; D remains ambiguous. CDR3 length: 13 amino acids. Germline V gene data show CDR1 as MNHEY and CDR2 as SMNVEV (reference sequence). The ends were cut back, 2 bases at V and 2 bases at J, with 6 bases in the middle. In nucleotides, the CDR3 is TGTGCCAGCAGTTTAACCAGACAAGAGACCCAGTACTTC. Residues: CASSLTRQETQYF.

The chain is built from TRBV28 and TRBJ1-1; 7 bases fit TRBD1. V was clipped by 6 bases and J by 7 bases; unmatched bases: 5. The V gene's germline CDR1 is MDHEN and CDR2 SYDVKM. This CDR3 has 12 amino acids. CDR3 in DNA: TGTGCCAGCAGAGAAGGGGGCCGTGAAGCTTTCTTT. Its protein is CASREGGREAFF.

The chain joins TRBV10-3 to TRBJ1-2, with D possibly matching TRBD1 (5 bases). CDR3 length: 13 amino acids. Germline CDR1 is ENHRY and CDR2 is SYGVKD. V dropped 2 bases and J dropped 8 bases, with 12 bases sitting between them. The CDR3 DNA reads TGTGCCATCAGTGAGGGGGGGGGATTCGGCTACACCTTC. Its translation is CAISEGGGFGYTF.

This clone appeared once. The V and J genes are TRBV28 and TRBJ2-7; D perhaps matches TRBD2 (5 bases). CDR3 length: 10 amino acids. Looked up from germline, CDR1 is MDHEN and CDR2 is SYDVKM. The V end lost 6 bases, the J end lost 9 bases, and 9 bases lay between the germline ends. This CDR3 reads CASSNRGQYF. The CDR3 nucleotides are TGTGCCAGCAGCAACCGGGGGCAGTACTTC.

This clone has only one observation. The rearrangement uses TRBV27 and TRBJ1-6, with TRBD1 identical over 12 bases. This CDR3 has 21 residues. V trimming: 8 bases; J trimming: 7 bases; junction bases outside the gene matches: 24. In germline, CDR1 is MNHEY, CDR2 SMNVEV (reference sequence). The CDR3 loop reads CASLKLAFSGTGGNSNSPLHF. DNA for the CDR3: TGTGCCAGCTTGAAATTAGCGTTTTCCGGGACAGGGGGCAACTCGAATTCACCCCTCCACTTT.

The CDR3 region is CAWSVTSGQTQYF. Here the CDR3 DNA reads TGTGCCTGGAGTGTGACTAGCGGGCAGACCCAGTACTTC. The rearrangement links TRBV30 to TRBJ2-5, with TRBD2 matching over 10 bases. V trimming: 0 bases; J trimming: 6 bases; junction bases outside the gene matches: 1. CDR1 and CDR2 from the germline V gene are GTSNPN and SVGIG (reference sequence). The CDR3 covers 13 residues.

V usage is TRBV5-4 and J usage is TRBJ2-6; 8 bases align to TRBD1. The CDR3 has 15 residues. Germline loops: CDR1 SGHNT, CDR2 YYREEE (reference sequence). V dropped 6 bases and J dropped 2; count of bases not matched to a gene: 4. The CDR3: CASTRDRPGANVLTF. In nucleotides, the CDR3 is TGTGCCAGCACCCGGGACAGGCCTGGGGCCAACGTCCTGACTTTC.

The CDR3 DNA reads as TGTGCCAGCAGTGAGGGACAGGGGCACTACGAGCAGTACTTC. The encoded protein is CASSEGQGHYEQYF. The chain employs TRBV2 and TRBJ2-7, with 10 bases lining up with TRBD1. Trimming took 3 bases from V and 3 from J; bases not matched to a gene: 2. This CDR3 comprises 14 residues. CDR1 is SNHLY and CDR2 is FYNNEI in the germline V gene.

The gene calls are TRBV29-1 and TRBJ1-1, with D maybe TRBD1 (6 bases). The V gene's germline CDR1 is SQVTM and CDR2 ANQGSEA. This CDR3 spans 13 amino acids. V lost 7 bases and J 1 base, leaving 13 bases between the germline ends. CDR3 nucleotide sequence: TGCAGCGGAACGGGGGGCGCGAACACTGAAGCTTTCTTT. Translating it yields CSGTGGANTEAFF.

This chain joins TRBV6-6 and TRBJ1-5; 7 bases are a match to TRBD1. From germline, CDR1 is MNHNY and CDR2 SVGAGI (reference sequence). After removal of 7 bases from V and 3 bases from J, the junction contained 6 bases not matched to a gene. This CDR3 is 14 amino acids long. The CDR3 nucleotides read TGTGCCAGCAAAGACAGGGTTGACAATCAGCCCCAGCATTTT. The encoded protein is CASKDRVDNQPQHF.

This chain connects TRBV6-5 to TRBJ1-5, with D possibly TRBD1 on 5 matching bases. This CDR3 is built from 15 residues. Germline V gene sequence: CDR1 MNHEY, CDR2 SVGAGI. The V end lost 4 bases, the J end lost 5 bases, and 15 bases lay between the germline ends. The CDR3 DNA follows: TGTGCCAGCAGTTTTGACAGTAATGGGGATCAGCCCCAGCATTTT. Residues: CASSFDSNGDQPQHF.

The CDR3 bases are TGTGCCAGCAGCTTGGGGCAAGCCACTGAAGCTTTCTTT. Protein sequence: CASSLGQATEAFF. The chain uses TRBV25-1 and TRBJ1-1, with TRBD1 as a possible D gene (5 bases). Trimming removed 6 bases from V and 4 bases from J, with 12 bases in between. The CDR3 runs to 13 residues. Looked up from germline, CDR1 is MGHDK and CDR2 is SYGVNS.